This TCR beta chain was captured by sequencing in a study of beta chain features in type 1 diabetes. Reverse transcription of all isolated RNA meant that expressed TCRB transcripts were sequenced. Repertoires were generated with immunoSEQ multiplex PCR, while TCRdb's copy carries only in-frame clones and drops some. This table has roughly 230,000 clones, 9.6% appearing once. This clone was detected only a few times. CDR1 is LNHDA and CDR2 is SQIVND in the germline V gene (reference sequence). The CDR3 contains 12 residues. V gave up 6 bases and J gave up 7 bases; unmatched junction bases: 5. This TCR derives from a woman aged 18-29 years in good health. Specimen: naive CD4+ T cells from blood. The rearrangement joins TRBV19 to TRBJ1-2; 7 bases agree with TRBD1. In DNA, the CDR3 is TGTGCCAGTAGAAAACAGGGGTTTGGCTACACCTTC. This translates into CASRKQGFGYTF.